Listed below are T cell receptor beta chains from one sample, sequenced in a study of OX40 agonist ivuxolimab in advanced cancers. Repertoires were generated with immunoSEQ multiplex PCR, while TCRdb's copy carries only in-frame clones and drops some. The sample contains around 63,000 clones, 75% to 90% of which appear only once. The material was CD4+ or CD8+ T cells sorted from blood, obtained in a trial of the OX40 agonist ivuxolimab. These receptors all stem from an adult with an advanced solid tumor such as melanoma, head and neck, liver or kidney cancer. CDR3s include the opening cysteine and the closing phenylalanine or tryptophan. D genes are given only for firm matches. Size is omitted from some rows. Given values are once, few, many or a class for expanded clones.

NA,14,TRBV6-1,TRBJ1-5,NA,CASSESGGNQPQHF,TGTGCCAGCAGTGAATCGGGGGGCAATCAGCCCCAGCATTTT
TRBD2,15,TRBV7-2,TRBJ2-1,NA,CASSLQVAGGGEQFF,TGTGCCAGCAGCTTACAGGTAGCGGGAGGTGGTGAGCAGTTCTTC
TRBD2,16,TRBV7-3,TRBJ2-2,NA,CASSFRTSVDTGELFF,TGTGCCAGCAGCTTCAGGACTAGCGTGGACACCGGGGAGCTGTTTTTT
NA,14,TRBV19,TRBJ1-5,NA,CASRDTGGWQPQHF,TGTGCCAGTAGGGATACGGGGGGCTGGCAGCCCCAGCATTTT
TRBD1,14,TRBV13,TRBJ1-6,NA,CASSPGQGNWALHF,TGTGCCAGCAGCCCTGGACAGGGAAATTGGGCCCTCCACTTT
NA,13,TRBV5-1,TRBJ1-6,NA,CASSLVPGNPLHF,TGCGCCAGCAGCTTGGTTCCGGGAAACCCCCTCCACTTT
NA,15,TRBV6-6,TRBJ2-7,NA,CASSYSPVGSTEQYF,TGTGCCAGCAGTTACTCTCCGGTGGGGAGTACCGAGCAGTACTTC
NA,14,TRBV15,TRBJ1-5,NA,CATSRDRGNQPQHF,TGTGCCACCAGCAGAGATCGGGGGAATCAGCCCCAGCATTTT
TRBD1,18,TRBV27,TRBJ2-5,once,CASSLRGRTGSNQETQYF,TGTGCCAGCAGTTTAAGGGGGCGGACAGGCTCAAACCAAGAGACCCAGTACTTC
TRBD1,14,TRBV18,TRBJ2-5,NA,CASSPPGGVVTQYF,TGTGCCAGCTCACCACCAGGGGGCGTTGTGACCCAGTACTTC
NA,12,TRBV10-1,TRBJ2-7,few,CASSARGYEQYF,TGCGCCAGCAGTGCACGGGGATACGAGCAGTACTTC
NA,13,TRBV7-9,TRBJ2-3,NA,CASSLAPTDTQYF,TGTGCCAGCAGCTTAGCGCCCACAGATACGCAGTATTTT
NA,14,TRBV28,TRBJ1-5,NA,CASSLYTEDQPQHF,TGTGCCAGCAGTTTATATACAGAGGATCAGCCCCAGCATTTT
NA,16,TRBV2,TRBJ1-3,NA,CASSEGTLHSGNTIYF,TGTGCCAGCAGTGAAGGGACACTCCACTCTGGAAACACCATATATTTT
TRBD1,15,TRBV5-8,TRBJ2-3,NA,CASPPDRVSGDTQYF,TGTGCCAGCCCACCCGACAGGGTTTCTGGAGATACGCAGTATTTT
TRBD1,16,TRBV23-1,TRBJ2-5,NA,CASSPPRDRGGETQYF,TGCGCCAGCAGTCCTCCCCGGGACAGGGGAGGAGAGACCCAGTACTTC
NA,15,TRBV28,TRBJ2-7,NA,CASTLPGAGYYEQYF,TGTGCCAGCACTCTGCCTGGGGCCGGATACTACGAGCAGTACTTC
TRBD1,14,TRBV5-1,TRBJ2-5,NA,CASGDRGPQETQYF,TGCGCCAGCGGGGACAGGGGGCCCCAAGAGACCCAGTACTTC
NA,14,TRBV19,TRBJ1-2,NA,CASSTRRGLYGYTF,TGTGCCAGTAGTACCCGCCGGGGCCTCTATGGCTACACCTTC
TRBD1,13,TRBV28,TRBJ1-5,NA,CASHRDSYQPQHF,TGTGCCAGCCATAGGGACAGCTATCAGCCCCAGCATTTT
NA,13,TRBV10-2,TRBJ1-4,NA,CASSESGGEKLFF,TGCGCCAGCAGTGAGTCAGGGGGTGAAAAACTGTTTTTT
NA,14,TRBV27,TRBJ2-7,NA,CASRLTGSTYEQYF,TGTGCCAGCAGACTCACAGGGAGTACCTACGAGCAGTACTTC
TRBD1,15,TRBV5-1,TRBJ2-2,NA,CASSVGTGGTGELFF,TGCGCCAGCAGCGTTGGGACAGGGGGGACCGGGGAGCTGTTTTTT
TRBD1,13,TRBV28,TRBJ1-2,NA,CASSFNRGYGYTF,TGTGCCAGCAGTTTTAACAGGGGGTATGGCTACACCTTC
TRBD1,11,TRBV2,TRBJ1-1,NA,CASSSTGLAFF,TGTGCCAGCAGTTCGACAGGGCTCGCTTTCTTT
TRBD2,15,TRBV2,TRBJ2-5,NA,CASSVGGGVQETQYF,TGTGCCAGCAGCGTTGGCGGGGGGGTTCAAGAGACCCAGTACTTC
TRBD1,14,TRBV19,TRBJ2-1,NA,CASSGQGRGNEQFF,TGTGCCAGTAGTGGACAGGGCCGGGGGAATGAGCAGTTCTTC
NA,14,TRBV7-9,TRBJ2-3,NA,CASSLVTRTDTQYF,TGTGCCAGCAGCTTAGTAACCCGAACAGATACGCAGTATTTT
NA,13,TRBV28,TRBJ1-4,NA,CASSLLQGEKLFF,TGTGCCAGCAGTTTATTACAAGGTGAAAAACTGTTTTTT
NA,18,TRBV21-1,TRBJ2-7,NA,CASSKKSRGQGFTYEQYF,TGTGCCAGCAGCAAAAAATCACGGGGACAGGGTTTTACTTACGAGCAGTACTTC
TRBD2,15,TRBV28,TRBJ2-3,NA,CASRETSLITDTQYF,TGTGCCAGCAGGGAGACTAGCCTAATCACAGATACGCAGTATTTT
NA,14,TRBV5-4,TRBJ1-6,NA,CASSLQGRNSPLHF,TGTGCCAGCAGCTTGCAAGGGCGAAATTCACCCCTCCACTTT
NA,13,TRBV10-3,TRBJ1-2,NA,CAISERGFYGYTF,TGTGCCATCAGTGAGCGGGGCTTCTATGGCTACACCTTC
TRBD1,17,TRBV4-2,TRBJ2-1,NA,CASSQVMSGGLYNEQFF,TGTGCCAGCAGCCAAGTAATGTCAGGGGGTCTATACAATGAGCAGTTCTTC
TRBD1,15,TRBV2,TRBJ1-2,NA,CASSVGQGGDYGYTF,TGTGCCAGCAGTGTTGGGCAGGGGGGAGACTATGGCTACACCTTC
NA,13,TRBV18,TRBJ2-1,NA,CASSPLIRNEQFF,TGTGCCAGCTCACCACTTATTAGAAATGAGCAGTTCTTC
NA,13,TRBV9,TRBJ2-2,NA,CASSRRAAGELFF,TGTGCCAGCTCCCGCCGGGCCGCCGGGGAGCTGTTTTTT
NA,15,TRBV4-1,TRBJ1-5,NA,CASSPWGGKVQPQHF,TGCGCCAGCAGCCCGTGGGGGGGGAAGGTTCAGCCCCAGCATTTT
NA,13,TRBV9,TRBJ1-4,NA,CASSTTAGEKLFF,TGTGCCAGCAGCACAACGGCAGGGGAAAAACTGTTTTTT
NA,15,TRBV28,TRBJ1-3,NA,CASSIHRSSGNTIYF,TGTGCCAGCAGTATCCACAGGAGCTCTGGAAACACCATATATTTT
TRBD1,17,TRBV11-2,TRBJ2-3,NA,CASSARMTGLRTDTQYF,TGTGCCAGCAGCGCCCGGATGACAGGGCTTCGCACAGATACGCAGTATTTT
TRBD1,15,TRBV9,TRBJ2-7,NA,CASSFTTGSIYEQYF,TGTGCCAGCAGCTTTACGACAGGGTCGATTTACGAGCAGTACTTC
TRBD1,16,TRBV5-5,TRBJ1-5,NA,CASSRRQGASNQPQHF,TGTGCCAGCAGCAGACGACAGGGAGCAAGCAATCAGCCCCAGCATTTT
NA,13,TRBV28,TRBJ1-2,once,CASSFGQWGGYTF,TGTGCCAGCAGTTTTGGGCAGTGGGGAGGCTACACCTTC
NA,15,TRBV5-1,TRBJ2-5,once,CASTLGPSRGETQYF,TGCGCCAGCACCCTAGGGCCTAGTCGGGGGGAGACCCAGTACTTC
TRBD2,16,TRBV10-2,TRBJ2-1,NA,CASRSGGGGVYNEQFF,TGCGCCAGCAGAAGCGGGGGGGGAGGGGTATACAATGAGCAGTTCTTC
NA,15,TRBV4-1,TRBJ2-5,NA,CASSLGGGTQETQYF,TGCGCCAGCAGCCTAGGGGGAGGGACGCAAGAGACCCAGTACTTC
NA,14,TRBV7-9,TRBJ2-7,NA,CASSPVGLVRSQYF,TGTGCCAGCAGCCCAGTGGGCCTTGTTAGGAGCCAGTACTTC
TRBD1,14,TRBV27,TRBJ1-3,few,CASRQTGAGNTIYF,TGTGCCAGCAGACAAACAGGGGCTGGAAACACCATATATTTT
TRBD2,15,TRBV4-1,TRBJ2-2,NA,CASSHGSGRPGELFF,TGCGCCAGCAGCCACGGTAGCGGGAGACCCGGGGAGCTGTTTTTT
NA,14,TRBV5-1,TRBJ2-3,NA,CASSFGHSTDTQYF,TGCGCCAGCAGCTTCGGACACAGCACAGATACGCAGTATTTT
NA,13,TRBV6-5,TRBJ2-7,NA,CASRPTHRAEQYF,TGTGCCAGCAGGCCCACCCACAGGGCCGAGCAGTACTTC
NA,11,TRBV2,TRBJ1-5,NA,CASSDDQPQHF,TGTGCCAGCAGTGACGATCAGCCCCAGCATTTT
TRBD1,16,TRBV19,TRBJ2-1,NA,CASSIFETGAYNEQFF,TGTGCCAGTAGTATATTTGAGACAGGGGCATACAATGAGCAGTTCTTC
NA,15,TRBV15,TRBJ1-2,NA,CATSRVGQSSSGYTF,TGTGCCACCAGCAGAGTCGGCCAGTCATCCTCGGGCTACACCTTC